A single T cell receptor beta chain is shown here with its context. The data originate from a study of memory CD4+ T cells and cytomegalovirus serostatus. Method: immunoSEQ multiplex PCR; TCRdb's copy keeps in-frame clones and lacks some. The table lists approximately 61,000 clones, 60% to 85% of them singletons, with approximately 0.54% in the top ten. The sort gate was single viable CD3+CD4+CD8-CD45RO+ cells for memory CD4+ T cells. After thawing, CD4+ T cells were positively selected. The receptor was derived from an adult in good health and CMV-seronegative. Some clones in this sample may be carry-over from other donors' samples. The sequencing sample was made of memory CD4+ T cells from blood.

The CDR3 sequence is CASRPGWGNTQYF. The CDR3 DNA is TGTGCCAGCAGGCCCGGTTGGGGGAATACGCAGTATTTT. This chain uses TRBV28 with TRBJ2-3; D is possibly TRBD1 or TRBD2 (5 bases each). Trimming left V 6 bases short and J 7 bases short, with 14 bases between. Germline loops: CDR1 MDHEN, CDR2 SYDVKM. The CDR3 runs 13 residues.